The clone carrying this TCR beta chain was seen a handful of times. This entry is derived from a study of blood T cell repertoires in COVID-19. Study background: The analysed material was cDNA or gDNA that came from T cells, B-cell-depleted T cells, or PBMCs.

Using immunoSEQ multiplex PCR, the repertoire was profiled, and TCRdb retains in-frame clones only, with some absent. The sample records about 200,000 clones, about nine tenths being singletons. The clonotype was recovered from a man aged 18 to 35 with active or convalescent COVID-19. The specimen sequenced was peripheral blood.

The CDR3, as DNA: TGTGCCAGTAGTCCATTGTCAGGGATTTCGGATCAGCCCCAGCATTTT. Protein product: CASSPLSGISDQPQHF. The chain employs TRBV19 and TRBJ1-5; TRBD1 is a possible D gene (5 bases). There are 16 residues in the CDR3. Trimming removed 5 bases from V and 5 bases from J, with 19 bases in between. Looked up from germline, CDR1 is LNHDA and CDR2 is SQIVND (reference sequence).